This TCR beta chain was profiled in a study of T cell responses to AZD1222 COVID-19 vaccine (dated by TCRdb to the early 2020s). A note on the overall study: AZD1222 recipients given second doses at about 4 weeks or at about 12 weeks were pooled, since spike-specific TCR depth and breadth were not found to differ between the two schedules. TCR sequencing was performed for roughly 250 trial participants, of whom 207 were given two doses of AZD1222 and around 25 were given two doses of MenACWY control vaccine. Trial participants were enrolled by age into subgroups of 18-55, 56-69 and 70-plus years, and roughly 160, 29 and 62 TCR-sequenced participants, respectively, were included in these subgroups.

From its cysteine to its phenylalanine, the CDR3 spans 12 amino acids. Only the CDR3 part of the read is kept: 36 bases, read in frame from the first base. Via the germline V gene, CDR1 is MDHEN and CDR2 SYDVKM. Trimming at the junction amounts to 3 bases on V and 8 bases on J, and the germline ends lie 10 bases apart. The CDR3 regions of human TCRbeta chains were analyzed by immunosequencing. The paper's processing steps were these. TCRs in the repertoires were matched against a reference library of SARS-CoV-2-specific TCRs that had been generated with the MIRA antigen-specificity platform. Breadth meant the fraction of unique TCRs that were SARS-CoV-2-associated, whereas depth meant the fraction of total T cells that were SARS-CoV-2-associated. Using the MIRA data, each spike-specific TCR was assigned both to the spike region to which the TCR was reactive and to a CD4 or CD8 class. Log10-transformed breadth and depth values were compared by one-way ANOVA with Sidak's multiple comparisons tests. This is the immuneACCESS table as TCRdb keeps it, with only in-frame sequences that have V and J called. A part of the clones is gone; compared with another copy, unresolved V genes explain less than half, and the rest is unexplained. The V and J calls and clone size were taken over from that table, and D and trimming were inferred from the DNA. Present in this sample are roughly 150,000 clones, approximately 88% of which were seen just once. The ten most abundant clones make up 4.1% of the sample.

As for this clone: Its antigen remains unidentified. No base-level quality is on record; no much larger clone is a single base apart.

The sample's time point label, in plain terms: baseline before first vaccination. Samples from vaccinated people were obtained from the UK trials COV001 and COV002, which included a single-blind randomized controlled phase 2/3 trial of AZD1222 (ChAdOx1 nCoV-19) in healthy adults. For TCRbeta chain sequencing, PBMC samples from trial participants were taken at day 0 and at day 28 after the second dose. Summary of the overall study and its limitations: Spike-specific TCR breadth and depth rose significantly after two AZD1222 doses compared with day 0 and with MenACWY recipients. Conclusions about previously exposed vaccinees were limited because only six AZD1222 recipients were SARS-CoV-2 seropositive at baseline. Epitopes outside the regions mutated in the B.1.351 and B.1.1.7 variants were reportedly recognized by nearly half of the unique spike-specific TCRs. The whole spike protein was spanned by vaccine-associated CD4 TCRs, and dominant responses were seen in regions 160-218 and 743-854. In the small 56-69-year group, the increase in depth fell short of significance, most likely because of low power. No day 14 peak-response samples were available, so repertoires were characterized only after the peak T cell response. Participants were mostly white British, with more females than males. The authors suggested clonal diversity may have been underestimated.

The sample in question was peripheral blood, obtained on day 0 of AZD1222 vaccination. The sequence joins TRBV28 to TRBJ1-1, and perhaps TRBD1 as D gene, on 6 matching bases. The receptor's source is an adult in good health. The CDR3 loop reads CASSFRGGEAFF. The DNA is as follows: TGTGCCAGCAGTTTTAGGGGGGGAGAAGCTTTCTTT.